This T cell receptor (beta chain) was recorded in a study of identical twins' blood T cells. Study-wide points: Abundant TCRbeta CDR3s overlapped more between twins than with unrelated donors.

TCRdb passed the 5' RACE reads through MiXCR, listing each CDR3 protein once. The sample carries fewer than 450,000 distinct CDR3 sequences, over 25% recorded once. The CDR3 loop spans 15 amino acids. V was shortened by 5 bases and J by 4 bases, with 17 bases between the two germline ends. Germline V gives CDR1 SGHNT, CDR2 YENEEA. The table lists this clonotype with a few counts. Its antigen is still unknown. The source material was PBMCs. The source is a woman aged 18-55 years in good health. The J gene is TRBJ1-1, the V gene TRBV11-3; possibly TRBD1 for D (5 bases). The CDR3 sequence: CASSQGGGGSTEAFF. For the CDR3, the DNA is TGTGCCAGCAGCCAAGGTGGGGGGGGAAGCACTGAAGCTTTCTTT. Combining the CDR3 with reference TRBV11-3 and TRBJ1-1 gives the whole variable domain EAGVVQSPRYKIIEKKQPVAFWCNPISGHNTLYWYLQNLGQGPELLIRYENEEAVDDSQLPKDRFSAERLKGVDSTLKIQPAELGDSAVYLCASSQGGGGSTEAFFGQGTRLTVV.